Below, 16 T cell receptor beta chains from the same sample are listed, as sequenced in a study of PD-L1 blockade in urothelial cancer. Sample time point: pretreatment peripheral blood. Profiling relied on immunoSEQ multiplex PCR, and the TCRdb table lists in-frame clones only, not all of them. The sample contains around 63,000 clones, 81% of which appear only once. The material was PBMCs, obtained around atezolizumab (anti-PD-L1) treatment. These receptors came from a man between 65 and 85 years old with urothelial cancer.

The V and J genes are TRBV27 and TRBJ1-5; D is perhaps TRBD1 (6 bases). Trimming shortened V by 6 bases and J by 0 bases, and 15 bases separated the two germline ends. The CDR3 runs to 16 residues. Germline V gives CDR1 MNHEY, CDR2 SMNVEV (reference sequence). In DNA form, the CDR3 reads TGTGCCAGCAGGCCCGGGACAACTAATAGCAATCAGCCCCAGCATTTT. It codes for CASRPGTTNSNQPQHF.

V is TRBV11-3 and J is TRBJ2-3; tentatively, D is TRBD1 (5 bases). Trimming stripped 5 bases from V and 1 base from J, with 10 bases between. Germline assignment: CDR1 SGHNT and CDR2 YENEEA. The CDR3 length is 14 residues. CDR3 DNA: TGTGCCAGCAGCCGGACACGGGGCACAGATACGCAGTATTTT. Its protein is CASSRTRGTDTQYF.

This clone appeared a few times. The CDR3, as DNA: TGTGCCAGCAGATTACAGGGGAGGGTCTACAATGAGCAGTTCTTC. Protein product: CASRLQGRVYNEQFF. The J gene is TRBJ2-1, the V gene TRBV27; D is tentatively TRBD1 or TRBD2 (7 bases each). This CDR3 comprises 15 residues. Germline-derived CDR1 and CDR2 are MNHEY and SMNVEV (reference sequence). V lost 6 bases and J lost 3, with 15 bases in between.

Here the CDR3 DNA reads TGCGCCAGCAGCCCTCATACGCAGGGATCGGACTACGAGCAGTACTTC. Protein product: CASSPHTQGSDYEQYF. The V and J genes are TRBV5-1 and TRBJ2-7; tentatively, D is TRBD1 (5 bases). From germline, CDR1 is SGHRS and CDR2 YFSETQ. CDR3 length: 16 amino acids. Trimming stripped 4 bases from V and 3 bases from J, with 20 bases between.

The J gene is TRBJ2-7, the V gene TRBV7-9; TRBD2 agrees at 9 bases. The germline CDR1 and CDR2 sequences are SEHNR and FQNEAQ (reference sequence). V was clipped by 1 base and J by 7 bases; unmatched bases: 5. The CDR3 is 14 amino acids. CDR3 DNA sequence: TGTGCCAGCAGCTTAGATAGCGGGAGCGTGGAGCAGTACTTC. Translation gives CASSLDSGSVEQYF.

The V gene is TRBV6-1, the J gene TRBJ2-7; no reliable D call. Germline values: CDR1 MNHNS, CDR2 SASEGT. This CDR3 spans 10 amino acids. Trimming took 3 bases from V and 6 from J, leaving 3 bases between them. CDR3 sequence: CASSDREQYF. For the CDR3, the DNA is TGTGCCAGCAGTGACCGCGAGCAGTACTTC.

The genes are TRBV25-1 and TRBJ2-3; 8 bases match TRBD1. The CDR3 consists of 15 residues. The germline gives CDR1 MGHDK, CDR2 SYGVNS. V lost 4 bases, J lost 6 bases, and 9 bases stayed unmatched. The CDR3 reads CASSGRQGLWDTQYF. The CDR3 DNA follows: TGTGCCAGCAGTGGACGACAGGGGTTGTGGGATACGCAGTATTTT.

The gene calls are TRBV7-9 and TRBJ2-5; 8 bases are a match to TRBD2. Germline V gene data show CDR1 as SEHNR and CDR2 as FQNEAQ (reference sequence). Trimming removed 1 base from V and 5 bases from J; junction bases left unmatched: 12. The CDR3 runs to 17 residues. The CDR3 DNA follows: TGTGCCAGCAGCTTAGGGCTAGCGGGCCCAGGGATGGAGACCCAGTACTTC. Protein: CASSLGLAGPGMETQYF.

This chain links TRBV6-5 with TRBJ1-1; tentatively, D is TRBD1 (6 bases). CDR3 length: 12 residues. Germline V lookup: CDR1 MNHEY, CDR2 SVGAGI. The V gene lost 8 bases and the J gene lost 3 bases, with 10 bases spanning the gap. CDR3 protein: CASGGIDTEAFF. DNA for the CDR3: TGTGCCAGCGGGGGCATTGACACTGAAGCTTTCTTT.

The V gene is TRBV5-4, the J gene TRBJ2-5; D may be TRBD2 (5 bases). Per germline, CDR1 SGHNT and CDR2 YYREEE (reference sequence). This CDR3 has 13 residues. With 5 bases removed from V and 2 bases from J, the gap between germline ends came to 10 bases. CDR3 protein: CASSLDSQETQYF. CDR3 in DNA: TGTGCCAGCAGTCTGGACTCTCAAGAGACCCAGTACTTC.

The V call is TRBV19, the J call TRBJ1-1; perhaps TRBD1 as D (6 bases). The CDR3 runs 14 residues. Germline CDR1 reads LNHDA; CDR2 reads SQIVND (reference sequence). With 5 bases removed from V and 6 bases from J, the gap between germline ends came to 16 bases. As DNA, the CDR3 is TGTGCCAGTAGTCCTGACTCAGGGGTGGCTGAAGCTTTCTTT. Translating it yields CASSPDSGVAEAFF.

V gene TRBV6-6 combines with J gene TRBJ1-2; a weak D match, TRBD1 (5 bases). The CDR3 totals 15 residues. V lost 6 bases and J 2 bases, leaving 16 bases between the germline ends. Germline CDR1 and CDR2: MNHNY and SVGAGI (reference sequence). CDR3 bases: TGTGCCAGCAGCCCCACAGGAACCACAAACTATGGCTACACCTTC. The encoded protein is CASSPTGTTNYGYTF.

V usage is TRBV4-3 and J usage is TRBJ2-3; D is perhaps TRBD2 (5 bases). CDR1 is LGHNA and CDR2 is YSLEER in the germline V gene. The CDR3 loop spans 17 amino acids. Trimming took 0 bases from V and 5 from J, leaving 18 bases between them. CDR3 sequence reads: CASSQDRDSARRDTQYF. CDR3 bases: TGCGCCAGCAGCCAAGATCGGGATAGCGCGAGGAGAGATACGCAGTATTTT.

The J gene is TRBJ1-6, the V gene TRBV6-1; 11 nucleotides line up with TRBD1. J lost 14 bases, V lost 9 bases, and 12 bases had no gene match. Germline CDR1 is MNHNS and CDR2 is SASEGT. The CDR3 consists of 14 residues. For the CDR3, the DNA is TGTGCCAGTAATGAGGGACAGGGGGTTTTGACCCTCCACTTT. It encodes CASNEGQGVLTLHF.

This chain joins TRBV2 and TRBJ2-7; 13 bases are shared with TRBD2. The CDR3 has 17 residues. Per germline, CDR1 SNHLY and CDR2 FYNNEI. Trimming removed 7 bases from V and 0 bases from J; junction bases left unmatched: 9. The CDR3 DNA is TGTGCCAGCATTCCAGGACTAGCGGGGGAGAGCTCCTACGAGCAGTACTTC. Residues: CASIPGLAGESSYEQYF.

The chain links TRBV18 to TRBJ1-4; D gene ambiguous. Trimming left V 3 bases short and J 8 bases short, with 16 bases between. The V gene's germline CDR1 is KGHSH and CDR2 LQKENI. CDR3 length: 15 residues. In DNA, the CDR3 is TGTGCCAGCTCACCCGAAGTCCATAATGAGGAAAAACTGTTTTTT. Translating it yields CASSPEVHNEEKLFF.